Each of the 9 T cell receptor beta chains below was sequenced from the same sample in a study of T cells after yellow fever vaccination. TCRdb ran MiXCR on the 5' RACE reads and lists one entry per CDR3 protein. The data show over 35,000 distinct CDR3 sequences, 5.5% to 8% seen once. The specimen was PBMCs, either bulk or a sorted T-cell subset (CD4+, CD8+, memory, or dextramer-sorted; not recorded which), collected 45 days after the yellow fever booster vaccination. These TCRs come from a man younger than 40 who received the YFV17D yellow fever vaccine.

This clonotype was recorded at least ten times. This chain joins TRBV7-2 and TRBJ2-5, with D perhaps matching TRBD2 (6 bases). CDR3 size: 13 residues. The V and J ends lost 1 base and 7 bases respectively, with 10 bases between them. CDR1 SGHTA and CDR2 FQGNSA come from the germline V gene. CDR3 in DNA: TGTGCCAGCAGCTTAGGTCCCGGGGGGACCCAGTACTTC. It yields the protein CASSLGPGGTQYF.

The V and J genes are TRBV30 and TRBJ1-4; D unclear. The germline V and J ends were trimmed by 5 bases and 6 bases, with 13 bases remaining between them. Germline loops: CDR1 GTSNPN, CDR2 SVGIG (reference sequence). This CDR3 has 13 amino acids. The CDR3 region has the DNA TGTGCCTGGCGGCGGTTGCCTGATGAAAAACTGTTTTTT. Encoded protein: CAWRRLPDEKLFF.

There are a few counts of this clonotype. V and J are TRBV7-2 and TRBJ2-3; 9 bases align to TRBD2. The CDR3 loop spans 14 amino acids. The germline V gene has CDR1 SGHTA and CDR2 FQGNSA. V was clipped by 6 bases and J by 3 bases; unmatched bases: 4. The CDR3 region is CASRVAGVTDTQYF. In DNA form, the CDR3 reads TGTGCCAGCAGGGTAGCGGGAGTGACAGATACGCAGTATTTT.

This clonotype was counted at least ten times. For the CDR3, the DNA is TGTGCCATCAGTGAGGGACTAGCGGGGCAGTACTTC. The encoded protein is CAISEGLAGQYF. The chain carries TRBV10-3 and TRBJ2-7; 11 bases align to TRBD2. This CDR3 spans 12 amino acids. The germline V gene has CDR1 ENHRY and CDR2 SYGVKD. J gave up 9 bases and V 2 bases, and 0 bases lay outside the gene matches.

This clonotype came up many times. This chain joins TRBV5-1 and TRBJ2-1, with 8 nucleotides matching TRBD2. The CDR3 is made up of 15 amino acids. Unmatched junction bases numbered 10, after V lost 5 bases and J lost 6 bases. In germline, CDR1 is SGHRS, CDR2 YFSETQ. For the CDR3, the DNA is TGCGCCAGCAGTCGAGCGCCGGGAGGGTTCAATGAGCAGTTCTTC. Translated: CASSRAPGGFNEQFF.

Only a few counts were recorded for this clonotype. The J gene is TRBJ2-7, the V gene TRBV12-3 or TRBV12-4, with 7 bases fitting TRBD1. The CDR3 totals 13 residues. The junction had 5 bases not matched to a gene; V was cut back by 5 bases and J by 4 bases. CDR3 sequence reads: CASSPGTDYEQYF. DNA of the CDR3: TGTGCCAGCAGTCCCGGGACAGATTACGAGCAGTACTTC.

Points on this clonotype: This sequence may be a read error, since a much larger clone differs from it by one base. CDR3 sequence (DNA): TGTGCCAGCAGCTACCAAGAGGCCCAGTACTTC. Protein sequence: CASSYQEAQYF. The chain links TRBV5-6 to TRBJ2-5; D is uncertain. The CDR3 has 11 amino acids. Germline assignment: CDR1 SGHDT and CDR2 YYEEEE.

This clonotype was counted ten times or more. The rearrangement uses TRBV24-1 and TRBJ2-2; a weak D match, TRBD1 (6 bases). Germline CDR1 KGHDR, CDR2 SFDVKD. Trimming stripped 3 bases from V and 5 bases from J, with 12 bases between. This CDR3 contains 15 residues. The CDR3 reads CATSDQQQGTGELFF. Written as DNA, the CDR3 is TGTGCCACCAGTGATCAACAACAGGGTACCGGGGAGCTGTTTTTT.

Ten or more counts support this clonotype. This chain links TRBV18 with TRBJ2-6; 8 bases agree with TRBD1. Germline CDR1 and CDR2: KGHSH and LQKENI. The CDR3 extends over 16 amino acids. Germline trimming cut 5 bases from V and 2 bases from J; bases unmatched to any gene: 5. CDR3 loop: CASSAQGATGANVLTF. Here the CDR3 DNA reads TGTGCCAGCTCAGCGCAGGGGGCGACTGGGGCCAACGTCCTGACTTTC.